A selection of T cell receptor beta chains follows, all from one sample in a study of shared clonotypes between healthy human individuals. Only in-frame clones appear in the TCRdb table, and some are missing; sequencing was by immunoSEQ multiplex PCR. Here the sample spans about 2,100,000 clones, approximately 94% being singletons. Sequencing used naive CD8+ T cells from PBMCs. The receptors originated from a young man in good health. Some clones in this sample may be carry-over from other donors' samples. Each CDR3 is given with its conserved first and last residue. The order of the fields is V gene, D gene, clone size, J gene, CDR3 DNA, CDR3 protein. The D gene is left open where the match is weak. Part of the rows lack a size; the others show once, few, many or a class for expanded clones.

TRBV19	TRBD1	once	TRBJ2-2	TGTGCCAGTGCCCCCGGGACAGAAAACACCGGGGAGCTGTTTTTT	CASAPGTENTGELFF
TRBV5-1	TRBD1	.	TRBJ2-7	TGCGCCAGCAGCCCGCCTTTCAGACAGGGGAATCACGAGCAGTACTTC	CASSPPFRQGNHEQYF
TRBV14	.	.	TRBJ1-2	TGTGCCAGCAGCCCTCGTCGGCAGGCCTATGGCTACACCTTC	CASSPRRQAYGYTF
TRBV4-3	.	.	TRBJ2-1	TGCGCCAGCAGCCAGTACGGAAGCTCCTACAATGAGCAGTTCTTC	CASSQYGSSYNEQFF
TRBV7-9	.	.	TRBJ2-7	TGTGCCAGCAGCTTAAACAGTAACTACGAGCAGTACTTC	CASSLNSNYEQYF
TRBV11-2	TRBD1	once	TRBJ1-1	TGTGCCAGCAGCGCCAACAGGGGGAACATGAACACTGGAGCTTTCTTT	CASSANRGNMNTGAFF
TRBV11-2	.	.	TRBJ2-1	TGTGCCAGCAGCTTAGACAGGGATGAGCAGTTCTTC	CASSLDRDEQFF
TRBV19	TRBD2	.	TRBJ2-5	TGTGCCAGTAGTATAACCCCTCGGGGGGTGGGGGAGACCCAGTACTTC	CASSITPRGVGETQYF
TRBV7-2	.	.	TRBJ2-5	TGTGCCAGCAGCTTATACGCGAACCAAGAGACCCAGTACTTC	CASSLYANQETQYF
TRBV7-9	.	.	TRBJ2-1	TGTGCCAGCAGCTTAGTAGAGCGGGAGTTCTTC	CASSLVEREFF
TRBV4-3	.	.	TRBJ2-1	TGCGCCAGCAGCCAAGGTCTGAGCGTCTACAATGAGCAGTTCTTC	CASSQGLSVYNEQFF
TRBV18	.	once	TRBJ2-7	TGTGCCAGCTCACCTCAGGACAGCTACGAGCAGTACTTC	CASSPQDSYEQYF
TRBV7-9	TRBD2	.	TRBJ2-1	TGTGCCAGCAGCTCGACTAGCGGGGGACTAGAAAATGAGCAGTTCTTC	CASSSTSGGLENEQFF
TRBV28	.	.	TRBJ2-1	TGTGCCAGCAGTTTAAGGGGGACACCGAGAGAGCAGTTCTTC	CASSLRGTPREQFF
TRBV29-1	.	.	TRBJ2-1	TGCAGCGCCGGCGTGGAACTCTACAATGAGCAGTTCTTC	CSAGVELYNEQFF
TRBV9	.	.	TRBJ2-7	TGTGCCAGCAGCGTAGGAGGCGGGACTTACGAGCAGTACTTC	CASSVGGGTYEQYF
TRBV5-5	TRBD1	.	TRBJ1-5	TGTGCCAGCAGCTTGCTCCGGACAGGGACCAGCAATCAGCCCCAGCATTTT	CASSLLRTGTSNQPQHF
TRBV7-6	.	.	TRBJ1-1	TGTGCCAGCAGCTTTCGCGGCGGATTCATGAACACTGAAGCTTTCTTT	CASSFRGGFMNTEAFF
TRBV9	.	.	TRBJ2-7	TGTGCCAGCAGCGTAGGTGGGGGCCTTAGCTACGAGCAGTACTTC	CASSVGGGLSYEQYF
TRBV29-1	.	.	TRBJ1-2	TGCAGCGTTGACGGGGACGGAGGCTATGGCTACACCTTC	CSVDGDGGYGYTF
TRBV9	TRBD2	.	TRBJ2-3	TGTGCCAGCAGTGTGACTAGCGGGAGGGGGGATACGCAGTATTTT	CASSVTSGRGDTQYF
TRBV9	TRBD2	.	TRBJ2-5	TGTGCCAGCAGCGAAACCCGGGGACTAGCGGGAGTAGGCCAAGAGACCCAGTACTTC	CASSETRGLAGVGQETQYF
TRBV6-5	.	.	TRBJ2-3	TGTGCCAGCAGACAATTAGGGGATACGCAGTATTTT	CASRQLGDTQYF
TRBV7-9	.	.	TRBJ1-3	TGTGCCAGCAGCTTAGGCGGTGGGGGGTCCGGAAACACCATATATTTT	CASSLGGGGSGNTIYF
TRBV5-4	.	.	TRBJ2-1	TGTGCCAGCAGCCCGAGGCCCACCCCCTCCTACAATGAGCAGTTCTTC	CASSPRPTPSYNEQFF
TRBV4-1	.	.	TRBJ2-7	TGCGCCAGCAGCCAGTCCAATGGGGGACTCTACGAGCAGTACTTC	CASSQSNGGLYEQYF
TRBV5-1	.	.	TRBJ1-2	TGCGCCAGCAGCTTTGACACCCGGACCCCTTTTGATGGCTACACCTTC	CASSFDTRTPFDGYTF
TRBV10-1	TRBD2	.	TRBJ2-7	TGCGCCAGTCAGGCGGGAGGGGGAACCGAGCAGTACTTC	CASQAGGGTEQYF
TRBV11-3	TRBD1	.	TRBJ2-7	TGTGCCAGCAGCGGCCGGGACAGCTACGAGCAGTACTTC	CASSGRDSYEQYF
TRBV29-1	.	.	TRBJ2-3	TGCGGGAGCCCCGTCGGGGATACGCAGTATTTT	CGSPVGDTQYF